The source of this T cell receptor (beta chain) is a study of control samples from healthy donors and cancer patients. Clones were sequenced by immunoSEQ multiplex PCR, and TCRdb holds only the in-frame ones, with some missing. The sample lists some 140,000 clones, under 90% occurring once. The length of the CDR3 is 14 residues. Germline lookup yields CDR1 MGHRA and CDR2 YSYEKL. Trimming stripped 0 bases from V and 4 bases from J, with 7 bases between. The receptor was isolated from a man aged 50 to 59 with head and neck cancer. The chain has TRBV4-1 and TRBJ2-1, with unresolved D. Sequencing input: PBMCs. The CDR3 DNA reads as TGCGCCAGCAGCCAAGATCCCCAATACAATGAGCAGTTCTTC. Its translation is CASSQDPQYNEQFF.